These 4 T cell receptor beta chains originate from one sample sequenced in a study of blood T cell repertoires in COVID-19. Produced via immunoSEQ multiplex PCR; TCRdb's table is partial and in-frame only. The sample lists more than 45,000 clones, 75% to 85% occurring once. Specimen: peripheral blood. All receptors derive from a man in his forties or fifties with acute or convalescent COVID-19.

J is TRBJ1-5 and V is TRBV4-2; D remains ambiguous. Trimming took off 3 bases at V and 0 bases at J, with 15 bases between the two ends. Germline V gives CDR1 LGHNA, CDR2 YNFKEQ. This CDR3 is 17 amino acids long. The chain's CDR3 is CASSQGGLYDSNQPQHF. The CDR3 bases are TGTGCCAGCAGCCAGGGAGGCCTGTACGATAGCAATCAGCCCCAGCATTTT.

By share, this clone counts as medium-sized. The CDR3 region is CASSQEGRAQYF. CDR3 nucleotides: TGTGCCAGCAGCCAAGAGGGTCGGGCCCAGTACTTC. The genes are TRBV3-1 (or the pseudogene TRBV3-2) and TRBJ2-5, with unresolved D. V gave up 0 bases and J gave up 9 bases, with 8 bases separating them. CDR1 is LGHDT, CDR2 YNNKEL, per germline (reference sequence). There are 12 residues in the CDR3.

This clone came up a few times. This chain joins TRBV28 and TRBJ1-2, with D tentatively TRBD1 (5 bases). The CDR3 is made up of 13 amino acids. Germline-derived CDR1 and CDR2 are MDHEN and SYDVKM. Trimming shortened V by 8 bases and J by 0 bases, and 10 bases separated the two germline ends. The CDR3 reads CASSGPPNYGYTF. The CDR3, as DNA: TGTGCCAGCTCAGGGCCCCCTAACTATGGCTACACCTTC.

The rearrangement joins TRBV6-4 to TRBJ2-3, with 8 bases that match TRBD2. Unmatched junction bases numbered 12, after V lost 5 bases and J lost 2 bases. CDR1 and CDR2 from the germline V gene are MRHNA and SNTAGT. CDR3 length equals 17 residues. The CDR3 DNA reads TGTGCCAGCAGTCCCATCTATAAGCGGGGGTCCACAGATACGCAGTATTTT. Amino acid sequence: CASSPIYKRGSTDTQYF.